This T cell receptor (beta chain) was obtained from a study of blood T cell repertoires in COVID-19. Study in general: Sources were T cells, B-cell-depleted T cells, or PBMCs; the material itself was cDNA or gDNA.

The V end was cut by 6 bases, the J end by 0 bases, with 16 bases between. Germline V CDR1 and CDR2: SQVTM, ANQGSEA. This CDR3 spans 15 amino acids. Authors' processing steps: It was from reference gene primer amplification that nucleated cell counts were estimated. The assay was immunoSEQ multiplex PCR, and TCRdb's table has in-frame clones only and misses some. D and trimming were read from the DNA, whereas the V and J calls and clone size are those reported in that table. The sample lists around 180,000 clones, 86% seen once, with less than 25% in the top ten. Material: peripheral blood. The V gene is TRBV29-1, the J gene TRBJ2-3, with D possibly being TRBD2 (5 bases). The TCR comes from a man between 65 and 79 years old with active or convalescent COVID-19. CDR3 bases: TGCAGCGTCACTCGGCTAGCCTCTAGCACAGATACGCAGTATTTT. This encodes CSVTRLASSTDTQYF.